This paragraph covers one TCR beta chain sequence. The source of the sample is a study of patients and donors after allogeneic stem cell transplantation. With 9 bases clipped from V and 5 bases from J, the junction kept 11 bases outside the gene matches. The CDR3 spans 14 residues. From the RT-PCR reads, TCRdb called clonotypes with MiXCR, one entry per CDR3 protein. The data show about a million distinct CDR3 sequences, with roughly 18% seen just once and under 6.5% held by the top ten. This TCR derives from a human donor who was either an allogeneic HSCT recipient or a stem cell or donor lymphocyte infusion donor (not recorded which). It is not recorded whose cells these are; they may come from a transplant donor. The source material was blood, either unsorted or a sorted T cell fraction (not recorded which). The chain employs TRBV12-3 or TRBV12-4 and TRBJ2-5, with TRBD2 identical over 8 bases. CDR3 in amino acids: CASSDPGGRETQYF. CDR3 DNA: TGTGCCAGTTCGGACCCGGGGGGGCGGGAGACCCAGTACTTC.